This T cell receptor (beta chain) was sequenced during a study of T cells in Graves' hyperthyroidism and ophthalmopathy. Findings and caveats of the study: It was a median approximately six months before onset that the model predicted ophthalmopathy. Classification by a 13 V-J model distinguished ophthalmopathy from stable hyperthyroidism.

Authors of the study amplified TCR beta CDR3 regions from RNA transcripts. The TCR CDR3 was amplified in a first-round RT-PCR using the HTBI primer set. In TCRdb, the multiplex PCR reads were re-called with MiXCR into one record per CDR3 protein. The data contain fewer than 900,000 distinct CDR3 sequences, roughly a sixth of them singletons. The sample holds many counts of this clonotype. What it recognizes is unknown. The CDR3 spans 14 residues. Germline CDR1 SGHAT, CDR2 FQNNGV. V gave up 2 bases and J gave up 3 bases, with 10 bases separating them. Hyperthyroidism patients were newly diagnosed, had disease duration under 2 months, and were aged 18 to 65 years. The PBMCs were taken from 10 ml of fresh peripheral blood.

The V gene is TRBV11-2, the J gene TRBJ1-2; no definite D call. This receptor was taken from a woman aged 50 to 60 with Graves' hyperthyroidism that later progressed to Graves' ophthalmopathy. Sequencing was performed on blood. The CDR3 DNA sequence: TGTGCCAGCAGCTTATCGCGGGTACACTATGGCTACACCTTC. Translation gives CASSLSRVHYGYTF.